This paragraph reports one T cell receptor (beta chain). This clone has a handful of counts. Its target antigen remains unknown. The input lacks base qualities; no much larger clone sits a single base away. These data belong to a study of beta chain features in type 1 diabetes (dated by TCRdb to 2016 to 2019). Some background on the complete study: Patients and healthy donors did not differ in mean age, gender distribution, total cell number or subset yield. A total of approximately 110,000,000 sorted cells were examined across all samples, and a strong correlation was observed between cell number per subset and RNA yield. Regulatory and stem cell-like memory subsets were isolated from only 8 patients and roughly 8 healthy donors, whereas naive and central memory subsets came from all 30 or so donors. The study compared TCRB repertoires of sorted circulating CD4+ T cell subsets between recently diagnosed type 1 diabetes patients and matched healthy donors.

CDR1 and CDR2, per the germline V gene (reference sequence), are MNHEY and SMNVEV. V loses 3 bases, J loses 3 bases, and the germline ends lie 9 bases apart. The CDR3 runs 14 residues from the cysteine to the phenylalanine. The only DNA kept is the CDR3, 42 bases in frame from the first base. The entire isolated RNA was reverse transcribed using the High Capacity cDNA Reverse Transcription Kit, and thus expressed TCRB transcripts were sequenced. Deep immunoSEQ sequencing was applied to naive, central memory and regulatory T cell samples, giving an average of around 3.4 million total reads per sample. After sorted cells were lysed in RLT buffer, RNA was extracted with DNase-treated RNeasy Micro or Mini kits, with the choice depending on cell number. Each cell subset was processed on its own to prevent cross-contamination, while patient and healthy donor samples were processed together. The immunoSEQ multiplex PCR was used to amplify TCRB sequences from cDNA, generating 87-bp fragments that spanned the CDR3 region. Sequencing of the amplicons was done on the Illumina HiSeq platform. The authors' pipeline ran thus. PCR bias was computationally corrected using synthetic template baselines, reads within Hamming distance 2 were collapsed, and singletons that could not be merged were discarded. Reads were aligned to IMGT to assign V, D and J genes, CDR3 length, and insertions or deletions at six rearrangement sites. Clonotype counts were normalized to sorted cell number within each subset before computing true diversity and Gini coefficients with the tcR R package. Repertoire sharing was quantified using the overlap coefficient calculated on TCRB nucleotide sequences. Out-of-frame TCRB sequences from naive cells were analyzed as a proxy for the pre-selection repertoire. Entries here come from immuneACCESS through TCRdb and include only in-frame sequences with V and J called. Some clones fail to appear in such tables; in the studies checked, an unresolved V gene covers under half of the shortfall, and the cause of the remainder is unknown. Clone size and the V and J calls come from that table; the DNA yielded D and trimming. This sample has 390,000 or so clones in its table, and approximately 15% of those were observed once. In total, the top ten clones hold roughly 0.035% of the sample.

Each donor gave one peripheral blood draw, averaging approximately 120 mL, which was collected into heparinised tubes. A BD FACSAria II was used to sort naive, central memory, regulatory and stem cell-like memory CD4+ T cells with a panel that included CD45RO, CCR7, CD25, CD127, CD95 and CD27. All sorted populations exceeded 95% purity. Right away, PBMCs were isolated by Lymphoprep density gradient centrifugation and were stained directly, with no culture step. So that batch effects would be minimized, each experiment stained and sorted samples in pairs, pairing one healthy donor with one patient. The full study reports these points: Shorter templates might have been favored by PCR, but patient and control samples were amplified and corrected together, so both groups would have been affected equally by any skew. A moderate but significant shortening of TCRB CDR3 length was observed in type 1 diabetes patients in all four CD4+ subsets. Only small numbers of individuals were included in the HLA sub-analyses, which left unresolved whether HLA type had any influence on TCRB rearrangement. Naive, central memory and regulatory TCRB repertoires appeared to be more similar among patients than among healthy donors. At VDJ recombination sites, type 1 diabetes patients had fewer insertions and more deleted nucleotides, which implies abnormalities in thymic rearrangement. Because cDNA rather than genomic DNA was sequenced, highly expressing activated cells could have been over-represented, although no difference in activation and CD3 levels was found between groups.

The sample comprised naive CD4+ T cells from blood. The cell subset or site label corresponds to: true naive CD4+ T cells. Recombination connected TRBV27 to TRBJ2-1; the D gene is unclear. This TCR was sampled from a man younger than 40 in good health. The CDR3 here reads CASSFQPLYNEQFF. Here is the DNA: TGTGCCAGCAGTTTCCAGCCCCTCTACAATGAGCAGTTCTTC.